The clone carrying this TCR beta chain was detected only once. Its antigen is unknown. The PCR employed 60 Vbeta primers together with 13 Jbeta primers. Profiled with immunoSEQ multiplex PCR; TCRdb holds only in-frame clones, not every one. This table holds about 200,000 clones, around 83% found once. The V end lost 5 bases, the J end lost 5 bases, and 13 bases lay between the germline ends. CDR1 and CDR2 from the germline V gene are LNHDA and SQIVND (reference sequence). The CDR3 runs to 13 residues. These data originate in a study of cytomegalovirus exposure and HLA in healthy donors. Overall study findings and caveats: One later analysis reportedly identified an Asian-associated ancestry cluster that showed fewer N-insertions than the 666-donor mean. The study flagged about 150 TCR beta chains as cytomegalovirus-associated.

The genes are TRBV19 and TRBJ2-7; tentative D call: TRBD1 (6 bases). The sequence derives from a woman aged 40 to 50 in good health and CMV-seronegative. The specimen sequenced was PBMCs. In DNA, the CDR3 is TGTGCCAGTAGTCCCCAGACAGGACACGAGCAGTACTTC. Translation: CASSPQTGHEQYF. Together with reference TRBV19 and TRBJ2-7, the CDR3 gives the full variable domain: DGGITQSPKYLFRKEGQNVTLSCEQNLNHDAMYWYRQDPGQGLRLIYYSQIVNDFQKGDIAEGYSVSREKKESFPLTVTSAQKNPTAFYLCASSPQTGHEQYFGPGTRLTVT.